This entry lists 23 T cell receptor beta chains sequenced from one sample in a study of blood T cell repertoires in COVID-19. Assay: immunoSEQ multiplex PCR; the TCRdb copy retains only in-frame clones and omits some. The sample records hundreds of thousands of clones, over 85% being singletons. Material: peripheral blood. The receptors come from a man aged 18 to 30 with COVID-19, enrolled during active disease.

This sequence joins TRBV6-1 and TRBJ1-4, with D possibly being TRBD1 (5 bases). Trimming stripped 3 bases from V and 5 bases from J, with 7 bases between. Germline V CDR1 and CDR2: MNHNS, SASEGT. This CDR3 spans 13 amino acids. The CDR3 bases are TGTGCCAGCAGTGAGGGGGGGAATGAAAAACTGTTTTTT. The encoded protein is CASSEGGNEKLFF.

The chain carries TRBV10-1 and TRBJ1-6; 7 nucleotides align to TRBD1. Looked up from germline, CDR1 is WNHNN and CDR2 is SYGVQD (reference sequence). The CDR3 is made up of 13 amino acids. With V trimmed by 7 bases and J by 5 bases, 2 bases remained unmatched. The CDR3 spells CASTGQDNSPLHF. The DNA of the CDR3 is TGCGCCAGCACCGGACAGGATAATTCACCCCTCCACTTT.

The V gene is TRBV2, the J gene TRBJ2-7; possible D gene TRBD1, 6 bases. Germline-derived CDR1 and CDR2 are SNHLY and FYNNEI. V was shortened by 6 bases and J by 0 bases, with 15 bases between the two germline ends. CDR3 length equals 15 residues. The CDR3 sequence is CASRMTGSSSYEQYF. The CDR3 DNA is TGTGCCAGCAGAATGACAGGCTCAAGCTCCTACGAGCAGTACTTC.

In DNA form, the CDR3 reads TGCGCCAGCAGTCTTTTTAGCGGGAGGAATCCCTACGAGCAGTACTTC. This codes for CASSLFSGRNPYEQYF. The rearrangement joins TRBV5-1 to TRBJ2-7; 10 bases match TRBD2. This CDR3 has 16 amino acids. The V gene's germline CDR1 is SGHRS and CDR2 YFSETQ. The trim removed 5 bases at V and 2 bases at J, leaving 10 bases unmatched.

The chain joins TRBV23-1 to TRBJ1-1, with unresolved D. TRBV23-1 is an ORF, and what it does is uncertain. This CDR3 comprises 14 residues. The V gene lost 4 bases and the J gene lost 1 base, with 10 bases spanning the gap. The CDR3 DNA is TGCGCCAGCAGTCCTCCCCGGGGGAACACTGAAGCTTTCTTT. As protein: CASSPPRGNTEAFF.

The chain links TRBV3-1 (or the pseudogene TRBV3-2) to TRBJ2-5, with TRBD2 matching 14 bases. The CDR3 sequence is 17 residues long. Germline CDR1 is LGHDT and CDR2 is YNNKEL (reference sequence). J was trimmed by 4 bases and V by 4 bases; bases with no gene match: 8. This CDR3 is CASSLGLAGGGGETQYF. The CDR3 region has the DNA TGTGCCAGCAGCCTTGGACTAGCGGGGGGTGGTGGAGAGACCCAGTACTTC.

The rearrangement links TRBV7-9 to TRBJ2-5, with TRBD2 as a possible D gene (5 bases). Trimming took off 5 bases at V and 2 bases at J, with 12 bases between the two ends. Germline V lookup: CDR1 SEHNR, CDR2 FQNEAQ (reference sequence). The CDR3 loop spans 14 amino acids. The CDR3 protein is CASSRGRIQETQYF. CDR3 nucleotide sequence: TGTGCCAGCAGCCGAGGGCGGATACAAGAGACCCAGTACTTC.

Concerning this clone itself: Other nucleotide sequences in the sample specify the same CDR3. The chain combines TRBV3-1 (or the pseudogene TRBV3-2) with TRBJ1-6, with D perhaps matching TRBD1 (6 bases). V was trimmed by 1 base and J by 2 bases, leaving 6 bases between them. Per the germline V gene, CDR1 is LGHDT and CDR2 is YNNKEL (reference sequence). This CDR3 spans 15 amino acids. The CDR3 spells CASSQGTAYNSPLHF. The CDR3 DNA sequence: TGTGCCAGCAGCCAAGGGACAGCCTATAATTCACCCCTCCACTTT.

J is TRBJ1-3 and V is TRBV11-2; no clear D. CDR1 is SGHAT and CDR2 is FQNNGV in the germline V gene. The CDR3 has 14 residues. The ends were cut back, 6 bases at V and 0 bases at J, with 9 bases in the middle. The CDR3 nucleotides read TGTGCCAGCAGTCGCAGAAGCTCTGGAAACACCATATATTTT. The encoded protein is CASSRRSSGNTIYF.

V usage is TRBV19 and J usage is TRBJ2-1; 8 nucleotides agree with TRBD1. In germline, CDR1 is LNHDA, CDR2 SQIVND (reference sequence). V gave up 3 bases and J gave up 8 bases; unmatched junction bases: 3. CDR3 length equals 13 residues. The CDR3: CASSIDRGDEQFF. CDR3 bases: TGTGCCAGTAGTATCGACAGGGGCGATGAGCAGTTCTTC. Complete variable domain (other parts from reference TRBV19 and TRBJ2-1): DGGITQSPKYLFRKEGQNVTLSCEQNLNHDAMYWYRQDPGQGLRLIYYSQIVNDFQKGDIAEGYSVSREKKESFPLTVTSAQKNPTAFYLCASSIDRGDEQFFGPGTRLTVL.

CDR3 in DNA: TGTGCCAGCAGCCAGGGACTAGCGCAATACAATGAGCAGTTCTTC. Encoded protein: CASSQGLAQYNEQFF. The chain recombines TRBV5-8 with TRBJ2-1, with 10 nucleotides matching TRBD2. With 4 bases clipped from V and 4 bases from J, the junction kept 5 bases outside the gene matches. The CDR3 runs 15 residues. Germline assignment: CDR1 SGHTS and CDR2 YDEGEE.

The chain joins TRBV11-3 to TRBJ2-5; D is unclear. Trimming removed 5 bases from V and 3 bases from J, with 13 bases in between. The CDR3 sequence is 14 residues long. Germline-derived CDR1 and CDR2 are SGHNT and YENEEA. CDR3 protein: CASSTRINEETQYF. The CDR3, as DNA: TGTGCCAGCAGCACCAGAATAAACGAAGAGACCCAGTACTTC.

CDR3 sequence: CASSRYSGRSTDTQYF. For the CDR3, the DNA is TGTGCCAGCAGCCGATATAGCGGGAGGAGCACAGATACGCAGTATTTT. The rearrangement joins TRBV14 to TRBJ2-3; TRBD2 agrees at 10 bases. The V gene end was trimmed by 4 bases and the J gene end by 0 bases; junction bases not matched to a gene: 4. The CDR3 has 16 amino acids. Germline V CDR1 and CDR2: SGHDN, FVKESK. The full variable domain, in which reference TRBV14 and TRBJ2-3 provide the parts outside the CDR3, is EAGVTQFPSHSVIEKGQTVTLRCDPISGHDNLYWYRRVMGKEIKFLLHFVKESKQDESGMPNNRFLAERTGGTYSTLKVQPAELEDSGVYFCASSRYSGRSTDTQYFGPGTRLTVL.

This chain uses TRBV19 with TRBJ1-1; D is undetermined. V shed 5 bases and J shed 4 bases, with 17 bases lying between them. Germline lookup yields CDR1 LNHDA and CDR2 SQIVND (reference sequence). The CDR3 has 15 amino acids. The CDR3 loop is CASSVHLVRITEAFF. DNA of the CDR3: TGTGCCAGTAGTGTTCATCTAGTCCGGATCACTGAAGCTTTCTTT.

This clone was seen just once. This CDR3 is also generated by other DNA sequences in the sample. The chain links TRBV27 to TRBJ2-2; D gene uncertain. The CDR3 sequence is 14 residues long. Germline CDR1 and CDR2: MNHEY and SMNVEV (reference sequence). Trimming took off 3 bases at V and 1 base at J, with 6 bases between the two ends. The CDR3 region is CASSFAVNTGELFF. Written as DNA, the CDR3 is TGTGCCAGCAGTTTTGCGGTGAACACCGGGGAGCTGTTTTTT.

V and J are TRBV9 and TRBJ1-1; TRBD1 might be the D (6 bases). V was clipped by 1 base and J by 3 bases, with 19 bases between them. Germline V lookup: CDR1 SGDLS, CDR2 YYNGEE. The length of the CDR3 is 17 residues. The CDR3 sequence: CASSVSTGSTWDTEAFF. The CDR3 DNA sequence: TGTGCCAGCAGCGTAAGCACAGGGTCTACGTGGGACACTGAAGCTTTCTTT. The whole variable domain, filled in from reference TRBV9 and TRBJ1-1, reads DSGVTQTPKHLITATGQRVTLRCSPRSGDLSVYWYQQSLDQGLQFLIQYYNGEERAKGNILERFSAQQFPDLHSELNLSSLELGDSALYFCASSVSTGSTWDTEAFFGQGTRLTVV.

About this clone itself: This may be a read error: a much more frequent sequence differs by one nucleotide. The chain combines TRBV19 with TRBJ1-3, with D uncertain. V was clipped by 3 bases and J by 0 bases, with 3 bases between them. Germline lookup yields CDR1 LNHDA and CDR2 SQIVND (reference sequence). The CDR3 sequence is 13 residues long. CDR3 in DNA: TGTGCCAGTAGTATCCGCTCTGGAAACACCATATATTTT. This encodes CASSIRSGNTIYF.

The CDR3: CASSHSKGLGTGEAFF. CDR3 nucleotide sequence: TGTGCCAGCAGTCATTCGAAAGGCCTCGGGACAGGTGAAGCTTTCTTT. The chain carries TRBV11-3 and TRBJ1-1, with 8 positions matching TRBD1. The CDR3 is 16 amino acids. Germline loops: CDR1 SGHNT, CDR2 YENEEA. Unmatched junction bases numbered 16, after V lost 6 bases and J lost 7 bases.

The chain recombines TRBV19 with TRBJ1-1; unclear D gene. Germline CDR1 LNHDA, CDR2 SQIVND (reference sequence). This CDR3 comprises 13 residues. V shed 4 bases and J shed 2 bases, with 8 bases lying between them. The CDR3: CASSRRLNTEAFF. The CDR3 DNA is TGTGCCAGTAGTAGGCGGCTAAACACTGAAGCTTTCTTT.

Here the CDR3 reads CASTEAPTGSNQPQHF. As DNA, the CDR3 is TGTGCCAGCACTGAGGCCCCCACAGGGTCCAATCAGCCCCAGCATTTT. The rearrangement joins TRBV6-1 to TRBJ1-5; D is perhaps TRBD1 (6 bases). Per germline, CDR1 MNHNS and CDR2 SASEGT. V was pared by 7 bases and J by 3 bases, with 19 bases between. The CDR3 runs to 16 residues.

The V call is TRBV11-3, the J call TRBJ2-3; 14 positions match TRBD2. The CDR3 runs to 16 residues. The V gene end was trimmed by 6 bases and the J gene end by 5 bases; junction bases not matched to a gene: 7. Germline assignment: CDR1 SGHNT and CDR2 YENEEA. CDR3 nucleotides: TGTGCCAGCAGATCGACTAGCGGGAGGGAGGGAGATACGCAGTATTTT. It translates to CASRSTSGREGDTQYF.

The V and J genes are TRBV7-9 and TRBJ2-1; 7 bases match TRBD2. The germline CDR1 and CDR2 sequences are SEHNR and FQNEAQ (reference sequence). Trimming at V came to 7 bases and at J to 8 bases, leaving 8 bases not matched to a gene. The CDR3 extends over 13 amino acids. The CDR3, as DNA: TGTGCCAGCACTTGGGGAGGGGTCCATGAGCAGTTCTTC. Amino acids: CASTWGGVHEQFF.

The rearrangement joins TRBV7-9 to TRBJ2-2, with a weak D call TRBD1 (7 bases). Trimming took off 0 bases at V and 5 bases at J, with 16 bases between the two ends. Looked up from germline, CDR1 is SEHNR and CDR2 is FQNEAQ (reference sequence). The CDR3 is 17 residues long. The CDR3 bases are TGTGCCAGCAGCTTAGCGGAGGGGACAGAGGATACCGGGGAGCTGTTTTTT. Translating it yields CASSLAEGTEDTGELFF.